The following is a TCR beta chain sequence with its context. The antigen it binds to is not known. Per-base quality was not reported, and no clone a single base away is much larger than it. This sample stems from a study of blood T cell repertoires in COVID-19 (dated by TCRdb to about 2020). In terms of the full investigation: Collaborator samples came from the United States, Italy and Spain and covered acute and convalescent phases of COVID-19. The material from the prospective study consisted of cDNA or gDNA derived from T cells, B-cell-depleted T cells, or PBMCs. Deeply sampled blood TCRbeta repertoires from subjects exposed to, actively infected with, or recovered from COVID-19 were included in the dataset. A freely available public database, intended as a resource for researchers studying the immune response to SARS-CoV-2, is where the repertoires were released. Samples were obtained from the ongoing ImmuneRACE study (first 160 participants) and from about 1,300 subjects provided by 6 global collaborators. Sample metadata almost always included a de-identified subject ID, COVID-19 status, age in years and sex. Where HLA class I and class II types were available, the types were taken from metadata supplied by the sample provider, not from assay-based typing. Overall study results and their limits: How much clinical and demographic metadata was included differed by source and by participant, and the metadata was provided uncurated.

TCRbeta CDR3 regions were amplified from genomic DNA using the immunoSEQ Assay, a bias-controlled multiplex PCR. Regarding the original processing steps: The number of nucleated cells in each sample was estimated from the amplification of reference gene primers within the assay. To quantify the absolute abundance of each unique TCRbeta CDR3 rearrangement, sequence reads were collapsed and filtered. For each sample, productive Simpson clonality was calculated by taking the square root of Simpson's diversity index across productive rearrangements. In TCRdb, the immuneACCESS table is reduced to in-frame sequences with V and J assigned. These tables do not hold every clone; where another copy was compared, an unresolved V gene accounts for under half, and the others remain unexplained. V and J calls and clone size are given by that table; D and trimming were obtained from the DNA. This sample is represented by about 140,000 clones; around 87% of them were singletons. The top ten constitute about 5.8% of the sample.

Whole blood was collected in K2EDTA tubes by collaborating institutions according to the institutions' own protocols. For TCRbeta analysis, collaborator samples were shipped as frozen whole blood, as isolated PBMCs, or as DNA extracted from either sample type. Input material: peripheral blood. The receptor's source is a human donor in a cohort sampled during active COVID-19.

This receptor carries the CDR3 CSGGGWDTGELFF. The DNA reads as follows: TGCAGCGGAGGGGGCTGGGACACCGGGGAGCTGTTTTTT. The receptor chain draws on TRBV29-1 and TRBJ2-2; a stretch of 7 junction bases matches TRBD1. Including cysteine and phenylalanine, the CDR3 has 13 amino acids. Only the CDR3 DNA is retained, 39 bases long and in frame from the first base. After removal of 7 bases from V and 3 bases from J, the junction retains 5 bases not matched to a gene. Reading the germline V gene gives CDR1 SQVTM and CDR2 ANQGSEA.